A selection of T cell receptor beta chains follows, all from one sample in a study of a mutant IDH1 vaccine in newly diagnosed glioma. Data came from immunoSEQ multiplex PCR; TCRdb stores just in-frame clones and leaves some out. The repertoire holds 45,000 to 70,000 clones, with 91% as singletons. The source was PBMCs, collected from a glioma patient treated with radiotherapy, temozolomide or both. The receptor source for this set is a man aged 50-60 years with glioma. The CDR3 runs from the conserved cysteine through the conserved F or W. A D gene is named only where the DNA matches it firmly. Clone size is given for some rows only: seen once, a few or many times, or a class if the clone is expanded.

clone size	J gene	V gene	CDR3 length	D gene	CDR3 DNA	CDR3 protein
.	TRBJ2-5	TRBV18	11	.	TGTGCCAGCTCACCAGAAGAGACCCAGTACTTC	CASSPEETQYF
.	TRBJ2-2	TRBV19	15	TRBD1	TGTGCCAGTAGTACCCGACAGGGGGCCACCGGGGAGCTGTTTTTT	CASSTRQGATGELFF
.	TRBJ2-1	TRBV6-6	15	TRBD1	TGTGCCAGCAGTTCCCGGGACAGCTCCTACAATGAGCAGTTCTTC	CASSSRDSSYNEQFF
.	TRBJ2-5	TRBV6-5	11	.	TGTGCCAGCAGGGAAAGAGAGACCCAGTACTTC	CASRERETQYF
.	TRBJ2-5	TRBV6-1	15	TRBD2	TGTGCCAGCAGTGAAATAGCGGGGGGCCAAGAGACCCAGTACTTC	CASSEIAGGQETQYF
.	TRBJ1-4	TRBV9	12	.	TGTGCCAGCAGCGCTGACAGGGAAAAACTGTTTTTT	CASSADREKLFF
.	TRBJ1-5	TRBV30	13	.	TGTGCCTGGAGTACAGGGTCTTATCAGCCCCAGCATTTT	CAWSTGSYQPQHF
.	TRBJ1-1	TRBV7-9	14	TRBD1	TGTGCCAGCACTACGAGCCAGGGGGGCACTGAAGCTTTCTTT	CASTTSQGGTEAFF
.	TRBJ1-4	TRBV14	13	.	TGTGCCAGCAGCCTTGCAACTAATGAAAAACTGTTTTTT	CASSLATNEKLFF
.	TRBJ2-7	TRBV7-9	16	.	TGTGCCAGCAGCAAGATCCTGGGGGTATATTCCTACGAGCAGTACTTC	CASSKILGVYSYEQYF
.	TRBJ2-5	TRBV10-3	14	TRBD2	TGTGCCATCAGTGAGTCTAGCGGGAAAGAGACCCAGTACTTC	CAISESSGKETQYF
.	TRBJ2-7	TRBV27	14	.	TGTGCCAGCAGCCTCGGGTTCGGTTTTAGGGAGCAGTACTTC	CASSLGFGFREQYF
.	TRBJ1-3	TRBV7-9	15	.	TGTGCCAGCAGCTTAGGTCAGGGGTATGGAAACACCATATATTTT	CASSLGQGYGNTIYF
.	TRBJ1-5	TRBV5-1	14	.	TGCGCCAGCAGCTTGGAAGGGGGAATGCAGCCCCAGCATTTT	CASSLEGGMQPQHF
few	TRBJ1-5	TRBV15	16	.	TGTGCCACCAGCGCCCAGGGAGATGGTATGGGTCAGCCCCAGCATTTT	CATSAQGDGMGQPQHF
.	TRBJ1-5	TRBV10-2	14	.	TGCGCCAGCAGTGATGCAGGGGTTAGTCAGCCCCAGCATTTT	CASSDAGVSQPQHF
.	TRBJ2-5	TRBV7-8	16	TRBD2	TGTGCCAGCAGCTTTAGGTCAGGTCATAGCGGGGAGACCCAGTACTTC	CASSFRSGHSGETQYF
.	TRBJ2-4	TRBV20-1	11	TRBD2	TGCAGTGGTGGGAGGGAAAACATTCAGTACTTC	CSGGRENIQYF
once	TRBJ1-3	TRBV7-2	14	.	TGTGCCAGCAGCTTACTCGGCTCTGGAAACACCATATATTTT	CASSLLGSGNTIYF
once	TRBJ1-2	TRBV9	14	.	TGTGCCAGCAGCGAGGGAAGACCAGGGGCTGGCTACACCTTC	CASSEGRPGAGYTF
.	TRBJ2-7	TRBV10-3	18	TRBD2	TGTGCCATCAGTGAGGGAGGACTAGCGGGAGCGGGCTCCTACGAGCAGTACTTC	CAISEGGLAGAGSYEQYF
.	TRBJ1-5	TRBV15	12	.	TGTGCCACCAGCAGAGATCATGGAAAACAGCATTTT	CATSRDHGKQHF
.	TRBJ1-2	TRBV5-5	15	TRBD1	TGTGCCAGCAGTCCACATGACAGGGATCACTATGGCTACACCTTC	CASSPHDRDHYGYTF
.	TRBJ2-4	TRBV2	12	.	TGTGCCAGCCAAGGAGCCAAAAACATTCAGTACTTC	CASQGAKNIQYF
.	TRBJ2-4	TRBV4-3	14	.	TGCGCCAGCAGCCAAGATCGCAGAGAAAACATTCAGTACTTC	CASSQDRRENIQYF
few	TRBJ1-6	TRBV9	15	.	TGTGCCAGCAGCGTAACCGACTCCTATAATTCACCCCTCCACTTT	CASSVTDSYNSPLHF
.	TRBJ1-4	TRBV19	13	.	TGTGCCAGTAAAGATACAACTAATGAAAAACTGTTTTTT	CASKDTTNEKLFF
.	TRBJ2-7	TRBV5-4	15	TRBD2	TGTGCCAGCAGCCCTAGCGGGAGGGCTTCCTACGAGCAGTACTTC	CASSPSGRASYEQYF
.	TRBJ2-2	TRBV5-5	15	TRBD1	TGTGCCAGCAGCTTGGGACAGGGGATTACCGGGGAGCTGTTTTTT	CASSLGQGITGELFF
.	TRBJ2-3	TRBV19	15	.	TGTGCCAGTAGTCCCCGGGACTTTGCCACAGATACGCAGTATTTT	CASSPRDFATDTQYF
once	TRBJ1-5	TRBV19	14	.	TGTGCCAGTAGTCCACGGACTGAAGATCAGCCCCAGCATTTT	CASSPRTEDQPQHF
.	TRBJ1-3	TRBV19	13	.	TGTGCCAGCGAGACGGTCTCTGGAAACACCATATATTTT	CASETVSGNTIYF
.	TRBJ1-6	TRBV6-1	15	.	TGTGCCAGCAGTGACACGAGCTCCTATAATTCACCCCTCCACTTT	CASSDTSSYNSPLHF
.	TRBJ1-5	TRBV18	14	.	TGTGCCAGCTCACCTCAGGGTGAAGGTCAGCCCCAGCATTTT	CASSPQGEGQPQHF
.	TRBJ2-7	TRBV25-1	13	.	TGTGCCAGCAGTGGGCAGGTCCAGTACGAGCAGTACTTC	CASSGQVQYEQYF
.	TRBJ2-1	TRBV7-2	12	.	TGTGCCAGCAGCTTGGACAGCAATGAGCAGTTCTTC	CASSLDSNEQFF
.	TRBJ1-1	TRBV18	13	TRBD1	TGTGCCAGCTCACATGACAGGGACACTGAAGCTTTCTTT	CASSHDRDTEAFF
.	TRBJ2-3	TRBV2	14	.	TGTGCCAGCAGGGGGGGACTTCTCACAGATACGCAGTATTTT	CASRGGLLTDTQYF
.	TRBJ2-7	TRBV30	13	TRBD1	TGTGCCTGGGCGGGACAGGCCAAAGGGGAGCAGTACTTC	CAWAGQAKGEQYF
once	TRBJ2-7	TRBV30	15	TRBD1	TGTGCCTGGAGTTTGGGTCCGGACAGGGGGCGCGAGCAGTACTTC	CAWSLGPDRGREQYF
.	TRBJ2-3	TRBV6-5	15	.	TGTGCCAGCAGTTACTCGGAGCGGGGCACAGATACGCAGTATTTT	CASSYSERGTDTQYF
.	TRBJ1-3	TRBV7-2	16	TRBD1	TGTGCCAGCAGCCGGACACCACAGGGGACTGGAAACACCATATATTTT	CASSRTPQGTGNTIYF
.	TRBJ2-1	TRBV6-5	15	TRBD2	TGTGCCAGCAGTCAGGGACTAGCGGGGGACAATGAGCAGTTCTTC	CASSQGLAGDNEQFF
.	TRBJ2-7	TRBV4-3	15	.	TGCGCCAGCAGCCAAGATAACGGACTCTCGGACGAGCAGTACTTC	CASSQDNGLSDEQYF
.	TRBJ2-5	TRBV7-7	15	TRBD1	TGTGCTAGCAGCTTAGGGACAGCTAACCAAGAGACCCAGTACTTC	CASSLGTANQETQYF
.	TRBJ1-1	TRBV6-6	14	TRBD1	TGTGCCACCAATCCAGGGGGAATGAACACTGAAGCTTTCTTT	CATNPGGMNTEAFF
.	TRBJ2-3	TRBV5-5	16	TRBD2	TGTGCCAGCAGCTTGATACTAGCGGGAGCCGCAGATACGCAGTATTTT	CASSLILAGAADTQYF
.	TRBJ2-7	TRBV28	12	.	TGTGCCAGCAGTTTCGGCGCCTACGAGCAGTACTTC	CASSFGAYEQYF
.	TRBJ2-1	TRBV7-7	15	TRBD2	TGTGCTAGCAGCTTAGCTAGCGGGGGTATTGATGAGCAGTTCTTC	CASSLASGGIDEQFF
.	TRBJ2-7	TRBV10-3	14	.	TGTGCCATCAGGGGGGAAACAGGGTACGACGAGCAGTACTTC	CAIRGETGYDEQYF
once	TRBJ1-1	TRBV6-5	14	.	TGTGCCAGCAGTTACCTTGCAGGGTCTCTCGGAGCTTTCTTT	CASSYLAGSLGAFF
.	TRBJ2-7	TRBV5-1	14	TRBD2	TGCGCCAGCAGCTTGGAACGGGAGGGCTACGAGCAGTACTTC	CASSLEREGYEQYF
.	TRBJ2-7	TRBV9	15	.	TGTGCCAGCAGCGTCGCCCCAGGAACAGCCTACGAGCAGTACTTC	CASSVAPGTAYEQYF
.	TRBJ2-3	TRBV7-9	13	.	TGTGCCAGCACCCCGGATGTTAGTGATACGCAGTATTTT	CASTPDVSDTQYF
.	TRBJ2-5	TRBV6-1	14	TRBD2	TGTGCCAGCAACCTGGGGACTATCCAAGAGACCCAGTACTTC	CASNLGTIQETQYF
.	TRBJ2-2	TRBV2	15	TRBD2	TGTGCCAGCAGTGACCGGGGGGAGAGGACCGGGGAGCTGTTTTTT	CASSDRGERTGELFF
.	TRBJ2-7	TRBV9	14	TRBD2	TGTGCCAGCAGCGCGGGGGGGGCCTCCTACGAGCAGTACTTC	CASSAGGASYEQYF
.	TRBJ1-3	TRBV18	16	.	TGTGCCAGCTCGGACGTCGTTACGAGCTCTGGAAACACCATATATTTT	CASSDVVTSSGNTIYF
.	TRBJ1-6	TRBV27	16	.	TGTGCCAGCAGTTTAGAGGGTATTGCAGGGGACTCACCCCTCCACTTT	CASSLEGIAGDSPLHF
.	TRBJ2-5	TRBV19	16	.	TGTGCCAGTAGTACGGGGCGGAATCAGGCCTTAGAGACCCAGTACTTC	CASSTGRNQALETQYF